This TCR beta chain was captured in a study of cytomegalovirus exposure and HLA in healthy donors. Trimming took 7 bases from V and 2 from J, leaving 16 bases between them. Germline CDR1 and CDR2: SGHVS and FNYEAQ. The CDR3 extends over 15 amino acids. PCR involved 60 Vbeta and 13 Jbeta primers. The repertoire was sequenced with immunoSEQ multiplex PCR; TCRdb's copy has only in-frame clones and lacks some. The sample carries fewer than 150,000 clones, 80% recorded once. The gene calls are TRBV7-6 and TRBJ2-3, with D maybe TRBD1 (5 bases). Material: PBMCs. The sequence came from a male donor in good health and CMV-seronegative. The CDR3 reads CASTSGSFFTDTQYF. The CDR3 bases are TGTGCCAGCACCTCAGGGTCCTTCTTCACAGATACGCAGTATTTT.